The T cell receptor (beta chain) under discussion was sequenced for a study of identical twins. This clonotype was observed many times. The antigen is unknown. This CDR3 has 19 amino acids. CDR1 and CDR2 (germline): MNHEY, SVGAGI. V dropped 2 bases and J dropped 5 bases, with 27 bases sitting between them. Broader study findings: Fewer insertions marked abundant cord blood beta clonotypes; young adult naive trended weakly, memory not at all.

Via MiXCR, TCRdb re-called the 5' RACE reads, giving one row per CDR3 protein. The profile shows around 290,000 distinct CDR3 sequences, less than 9.5% of them singletons. These data also formed part of another study, on yellow fever vaccine responses in identical twins.

Sequencing input: CD8+ T cells sorted from blood. The sequence was collected from a young woman in good health. This sequence joins TRBV6-5 and TRBJ2-5; maybe TRBD1 (5 bases). In nucleotides, the CDR3 is TGTGCCAGCAGTTACCTCTCTTCAGGGATTGAGGACAAGAGGGAGACCCAGTACTTC. Translation: CASSYLSSGIEDKRETQYF.